Shown below are 15 T cell receptor beta chains from a single sample sequenced in a study of T cells in Graves' hyperthyroidism and ophthalmopathy. Amplification of TCR beta CDR3 regions used RNA as the template. Researchers ran a first-round RT-PCR on the TCR CDR3 using the HTBI primer set. One entry per CDR3 protein results from TCRdb running MiXCR on the multiplex PCR reads. The sample yields hundreds of thousands of distinct CDR3 sequences, 14% seen once. Sequencing input: blood. The receptors shown here come from a woman aged 18-29 years with Graves' hyperthyroidism.

This rearrangement joins TRBV19 to TRBJ2-7, with D uncertain. V lost 1 base to trimming and J lost 0 bases, with 7 bases between them. Per germline, CDR1 LNHDA and CDR2 SQIVND (reference sequence). This CDR3 comprises 14 residues. The CDR3 loop is CASSIVSYSYEQYF. CDR3 sequence (DNA): TGTGCCAGTAGTATAGTTAGCTACTCCTACGAGCAGTACTTC. Full variable domain (outside the CDR3, taken from reference TRBV19 and TRBJ2-7): DGGITQSPKYLFRKEGQNVTLSCEQNLNHDAMYWYRQDPGQGLRLIYYSQIVNDFQKGDIAEGYSVSREKKESFPLTVTSAQKNPTAFYLCASSIVSYSYEQYFGPGTRLTVT.

This clonotype was recorded at least ten times. This chain joins TRBV29-1 and TRBJ2-1; D is ambiguous. This CDR3 is 10 amino acids long. The germline V gene has CDR1 SQVTM and CDR2 ANQGSEA. The V end was cut by 4 bases, the J end by 6 bases, with 4 bases between. CDR3 sequence reads: CSVASNEQFF. The DNA of the CDR3 is TGCAGCGTTGCTAGCAATGAGCAGTTCTTC.

The chain has TRBV30 and TRBJ2-2; D is unclear. This CDR3 spans 12 amino acids. Per the germline V gene, CDR1 is GTSNPN and CDR2 is SVGIG (reference sequence). V was cut by 2 bases and J by 6 bases, with 7 bases left in between. In nucleotides, the CDR3 is TGTGCCTGGAGTAGAGTGGCCGGGGAGCTGTTTTTT. Residues: CAWSRVAGELFF.

This clonotype came up many times. The chain employs TRBV9 and TRBJ1-5; 7 nucleotides match TRBD1. With 4 bases clipped from V and 6 bases from J, the junction kept 7 bases outside the gene matches. The length of the CDR3 is 14 residues. Germline CDR1 is SGDLS and CDR2 is YYNGEE. CDR3 nucleotides: TGTGCCAGCAGCTCAGAGCAGGGGGGTCAGCCCCAGCATTTT. Protein sequence: CASSSEQGGQPQHF. The full variable domain, completed using reference TRBV9 and TRBJ1-5, is DSGVTQTPKHLITATGQRVTLRCSPRSGDLSVYWYQQSLDQGLQFLIQYYNGEERAKGNILERFSAQQFPDLHSELNLSSLELGDSALYFCASSSEQGGQPQHFGDGTRLSIL.

The table lists this clonotype with many counts. The J gene is TRBJ2-3, the V gene TRBV4-3; 7 nucleotides match TRBD2. This CDR3 region has 14 residues. The V gene's germline CDR1 is LGHNA and CDR2 YSLEER. Trimming took 1 base from V and 6 from J; bases not matched to a gene: 4. CDR3 sequence (DNA): TGCGCCAGCAGCCAAGCGGGAGGCGTGGATACGCAGTATTTT. This translates into CASSQAGGVDTQYF.

V is TRBV19 and J is TRBJ2-1; D not certain. V lost 5 bases and J lost 0, with 11 bases in between. The germline gives CDR1 LNHDA, CDR2 SQIVND (reference sequence). There are 15 residues in the CDR3. The chain's CDR3 is CASSLTLGSYNEQFF. CDR3 sequence (DNA): TGTGCCAGTAGTCTTACTTTGGGCTCCTACAATGAGCAGTTCTTC.

The chain employs TRBV20-1 and TRBJ2-1; possibly TRBD1 or TRBD2 for D (5 bases each). Germline CDR1 reads DFQATT; CDR2 reads SNEGSKA (reference sequence). Trimming left V 5 bases short and J 2 bases short, with 13 bases between. This CDR3 is built from 14 residues. The CDR3 coding sequence is TGCAGTGCTCGACCCAGGGACCCCTACAATGAGCAGTTCTTC. Its translation: CSARPRDPYNEQFF.

The chain joins TRBV28 to TRBJ1-2; D gene ambiguous. Germline V CDR1 and CDR2: MDHEN, SYDVKM. This CDR3 comprises 11 residues. The V and J ends lost 7 bases and 4 bases respectively, with 7 bases between them. CDR3 bases: TGTGCCAGCACAACAGTCTATGGCTACACCTTC. It is translated as CASTTVYGYTF.

This clonotype showed up many times. The CDR3 protein is CSARYPSGRPNNEQFF. The CDR3, as DNA: TGCAGTGCTAGATATCCTAGCGGGAGGCCTAACAATGAGCAGTTCTTC. The chain joins TRBV20-1 to TRBJ2-1; TRBD2 aligns across 11 bases. There are 16 residues in the CDR3. Germline V lookup: CDR1 DFQATT, CDR2 SNEGSKA (reference sequence). Unmatched junction bases numbered 8, after V lost 2 bases and J lost 5 bases.

V is TRBV4-1 and J is TRBJ2-7; a weak D match, TRBD1 (7 bases). This CDR3 contains 16 residues. Trimming shortened V by 0 bases and J by 4 bases, and 16 bases separated the two germline ends. Germline lookup yields CDR1 MGHRA and CDR2 YSYEKL. As DNA, the CDR3 is TGCGCCAGCAGCCAAGATCGGGGGACAGCTTCTTACGAGCAGTACTTC. Translating gives CASSQDRGTASYEQYF.

This clonotype was counted between two and nine times. The chain is built from TRBV5-1 and TRBJ2-2, with D possibly called TRBD1 or TRBD2 (5 bases each). Trimming took 4 bases from V and 3 from J, leaving 13 bases between them. Germline V gene sequence: CDR1 SGHRS, CDR2 YFSETQ. The CDR3 extends over 15 amino acids. CDR3 sequence reads: CASSMGDRDTGELFF. DNA for the CDR3: TGCGCCAGCAGCATGGGGGACCGGGACACCGGGGAGCTGTTTTTT.

This chain uses TRBV6-5 with TRBJ1-2; D is uncertain. In germline, CDR1 is MNHEY, CDR2 SVGAGI. The CDR3 loop spans 16 amino acids. V lost 0 bases, J lost 8 bases, and 19 bases lay in between. The CDR3 reads CASSYSVAVGRGGYTF. CDR3 nucleotides: TGTGCCAGCAGTTACTCGGTAGCAGTAGGCCGAGGAGGCTACACCTTC.

About this clonotype itself: At one boundary the junction diverges from the germline segment, which might be a read error. The V gene is TRBV5-6, the J gene TRBJ2-4; 9 bases are shared with TRBD2. Germline-derived CDR1 and CDR2 are SGHDT and YYEEEE. The CDR3 has 14 amino acids. The DNA of the CDR3 is TGTGCCAGCAGCTTGCGGCTAGCGGGAAACCTTCAGTACTTC. Its protein product is CASSLRLAGNLQYF. Combining the CDR3 with reference TRBV5-6 and TRBJ2-4 gives the whole variable domain DAGVTQSPTHLIKTRGQQVTLRCSPKSGHDTVSWYQQALGQGPQFIFQYYEEEERQRGNFPDRFSGHQFPNYSSELNVNALLLGDSALYLCASSLRLAGNLQYFGAGTRLSVL.

The chain uses TRBV20-1 and TRBJ2-1; 9 bases match TRBD1. This CDR3 has 15 residues. With V trimmed by 6 bases and J by 4 bases, 10 bases remained unmatched. CDR1 is DFQATT and CDR2 is SNEGSKA in the germline V gene (reference sequence). CDR3 DNA sequence: TGCAGTGCGCCGGAGACAGGGGGGGGTTACAATGAGCAGTTCTTC. This codes for CSAPETGGGYNEQFF.

This rearrangement joins TRBV14 to TRBJ2-2, with D possibly matching TRBD1 (6 bases). CDR3 length: 15 residues. Trimming removed 0 bases at V and 9 bases at J, with 14 bases between. From germline, CDR1 is SGHDN and CDR2 FVKESK. CDR3: CASSQDILQGRELFF. In DNA form, the CDR3 reads TGTGCCAGCAGCCAAGATATACTACAGGGCCGGGAGCTGTTTTTT.